These T cell receptor beta chains were read from a single sample in a study of T cell responses to AZD1222 COVID-19 vaccine. The repertoire was sequenced with immunoSEQ multiplex PCR; TCRdb's copy has only in-frame clones and lacks some. Here the sample spans about 130,000 clones, approximately 92% being singletons. Material: peripheral blood, obtained 28 days after the second AZD1222 dose. The receptors come from an adult who received the AZD1222 COVID-19 vaccine. The CDR3 runs from the conserved cysteine through the conserved F or W. D genes are given only for firm matches. Clone sizes are given selectively: once, few, many, or a class where the clone is expanded.

CDR3 DNA	CDR3 protein	D gene	V gene	clone size	J gene
TGTGCCTGTCCCAGGGGGCCTGGAAACACCATATATTTT	CACPRGPGNTIYF	TRBD1	TRBV30	-	TRBJ1-3
TGTGCCAGCAGTTTGGCCCTAGCGGGAGTAAACGAGCAGTACTTC	CASSLALAGVNEQYF	TRBD2	TRBV27	medium-sized	TRBJ2-7
TGCGCCAGCAGCCATGGGACAGGGAAGAATTCACCCCTCCACTTT	CASSHGTGKNSPLHF	TRBD1	TRBV4-3	-	TRBJ1-6
TGTGCCAGTAGTATGGGGACTTTGAACACTGAAGCTTTCTTT	CASSMGTLNTEAFF	-	TRBV19	-	TRBJ1-1
TGTGCCAGCAGCGAACCGGGCAGCTTTAACTATGGCTACACCTTC	CASSEPGSFNYGYTF	-	TRBV4-2	-	TRBJ1-2
TGCGCCAGCAGCCTCCGGGACGGAGCCTACGAGCAGTACTTC	CASSLRDGAYEQYF	-	TRBV5-1	-	TRBJ2-7
TGCGCCAGCAGCCCGGGACTAGCAGAATTCACAGATACGCAGTATTTT	CASSPGLAEFTDTQYF	TRBD2	TRBV5-1	-	TRBJ2-3
TGCGCCAGCAGCCAAGAAAGGTCCTGGGAGAGTAACACCGGGGAGCTGTTTTTT	CASSQERSWESNTGELFF	-	TRBV4-1	-	TRBJ2-2
TGTGCCAGCAGTCTACGGGACAGGGGAAGGGATAATTCACCCCTCCACTTT	CASSLRDRGRDNSPLHF	TRBD1	TRBV6-6	-	TRBJ1-6
TGTGCCAGCAGTGCCCCGAGTTGGGGAAACACTGAAGCTTTCTTT	CASSAPSWGNTEAFF	-	TRBV6-4	-	TRBJ1-1
TGTGCCAGCTCACCACTTAAACGGCAGCCCCAGCATTTT	CASSPLKRQPQHF	-	TRBV18	once	TRBJ1-5
TGTGCCAGCAGCCAATCTAGAGGGGCAACTGAAAAACTGTTTTTT	CASSQSRGATEKLFF	-	TRBV16	-	TRBJ1-4
TGTGCCAGCAGGTCGAGTGGGGGCCCCACAGATACGCAGTATTTT	CASRSSGGPTDTQYF	-	TRBV25-1	-	TRBJ2-3
TGCGCCAGCAGCTTGACCTTAAACTCCTACGAGCAGTACTTC	CASSLTLNSYEQYF	-	TRBV5-1	-	TRBJ2-7
TGCGCCAGCAGCTTGGGTCCTGGAAACACCATATATTTT	CASSLGPGNTIYF	-	TRBV5-1	-	TRBJ1-3
TGTGCCAGCAGTTACCACGGGGGGCCCGACTATGGCTACACCTTC	CASSYHGGPDYGYTF	-	TRBV6-2/TRBV6-3	-	TRBJ1-2
TGTGCCAGCAGTAAACAGGGGGGGAGCACAGATACGCAGTATTTT	CASSKQGGSTDTQYF	-	TRBV6-5	-	TRBJ2-3
TGCGCCAGCAGCTTGCAAGGCCTCGGGGGCACAGATACGCAGTATTTT	CASSLQGLGGTDTQYF	-	TRBV5-1	-	TRBJ2-3
TGTGCCAGCAGTTTATCCGTCACCGGGGAGCTGTTTTTT	CASSLSVTGELFF	-	TRBV27	-	TRBJ2-2
TGTGCCAGCAGCGACCAGCAGTCGACGAACACTGAAGCTTTCTTT	CASSDQQSTNTEAFF	-	TRBV11-3	-	TRBJ1-1
TGTGCCAGCAGCACGGGAACCGAGGGGACTGAAGCTTTCTTT	CASSTGTEGTEAFF	-	TRBV11-3	-	TRBJ1-1
TGTGCCAGCAGCTTAGAGTGGGCGGGAGGAGCAAATGAGCAGTTCTTC	CASSLEWAGGANEQFF	TRBD2	TRBV13	once	TRBJ2-1
TGTGCCAGCAGGCTTTGGGGGGCGGGACAGGGGGACGAGCAGTACTTC	CASRLWGAGQGDEQYF	TRBD1	TRBV27	once	TRBJ2-7
TGTGCCAGTAGTATCAGACTAGCAGGAGATACGCAGTATTTT	CASSIRLAGDTQYF	TRBD2	TRBV19	few	TRBJ2-3
TGCGCCAGCAGTGTAGGAGGGGGCGACCTCCAAGAGACCCAGTACTTC	CASSVGGGDLQETQYF	-	TRBV10-1	-	TRBJ2-5
TGCAGCGTTGAAAAGGGTACCTATGGCTACACCTTC	CSVEKGTYGYTF	-	TRBV29-1	-	TRBJ1-2
TGTGCCAGCAGTGAACCTGGACGGGCGGGGACTGAAGCTTTCTTT	CASSEPGRAGTEAFF	-	TRBV25-1	-	TRBJ1-1